This TCR beta chain was sequenced in a study of cytomegalovirus exposure and HLA in healthy donors. The CDR3 sequence is 12 residues long. V shed 8 bases, J shed 5 bases, and the junction held 5 bases outside the gene matches. Germline CDR1 is MNHEY and CDR2 is SVGAGI. Points from the study as a whole: Several of the most significant clusters appeared linked to common viral pathogens, based on a later analysis. An analysis that came later showed most CMV-associated TCR beta chains appearing HLA-restricted.

Use of 60 Vbeta and 13 Jbeta primers characterized the PCR. The method was immunoSEQ multiplex PCR; TCRdb's version includes in-frame clones alone and lacks a portion of them. The data hold some 160,000 clones, with approximately 84% observed a single time. Remarks on this clone: What it recognizes is unknown.

The sample taken for sequencing was PBMCs. J is TRBJ1-1 and V is TRBV6-5; 7 bases agree with TRBD1. The TCR sequence derives from a woman in her forties in good health and CMV-seropositive. Here the CDR3 reads CASRQGGTEAFF. For the CDR3, the DNA is TGTGCCAGCCGACAGGGCGGAACTGAAGCTTTCTTT.